This TCR beta chain was captured by sequencing in a study of blood T cells in healthy people across ages. Whole-study context: Template switching captured about one barcoded beta molecule per two T cells.

As for this clonotype: Its cognate antigen is unknown.

A second PCR of 7 to 11 cycles used a sample-barcoded 5' primer and a J-beta primer mix. MiXCR, applied by TCRdb to the 5' RACE reads, yields one record per CDR3 protein. The repertoire holds about 560,000 distinct CDR3 sequences, with about 28% as singletons. The CDR3 consists of 14 residues. Trimming stripped 2 bases from V and 8 bases from J, with 14 bases between. Germline lookup yields CDR1 SGHRS and CDR2 YFSETQ. Regarding the study as a whole: TCR beta diversity, measured per million T cells, fell in a roughly linear way with age.

These data also featured in a second study, about T cells of mothers and their children. That publication notes: Maternal samples each gave over 9 million TCR beta CDR3 reads, and child samples approximately 3 million each. Unrelated mother-child pairs always had slightly, but never significantly, lower normalized overlap than related pairs.

The sample was blood. The receptor was derived from a boy between 2 and 10 years old in good health. V usage is TRBV5-1 and J usage is TRBJ1-5; no clear D gene. CDR3 DNA sequence: TGCGCCAGCAGCTTAGACGCGGGATTTGAGCCCCAGCATTTT. The encoded protein is CASSLDAGFEPQHF.